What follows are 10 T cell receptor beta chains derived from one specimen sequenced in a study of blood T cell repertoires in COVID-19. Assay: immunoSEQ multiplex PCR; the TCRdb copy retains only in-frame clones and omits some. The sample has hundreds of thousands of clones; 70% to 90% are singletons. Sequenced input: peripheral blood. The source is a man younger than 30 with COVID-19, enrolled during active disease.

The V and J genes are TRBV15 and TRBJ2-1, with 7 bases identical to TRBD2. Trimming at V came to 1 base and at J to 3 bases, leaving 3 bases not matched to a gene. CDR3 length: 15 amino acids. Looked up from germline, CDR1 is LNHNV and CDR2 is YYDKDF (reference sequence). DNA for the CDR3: TGTGCCACCAGCAGAGGCGCTAGCGGCTACAATGAGCAGTTCTTC. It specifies CATSRGASGYNEQFF.

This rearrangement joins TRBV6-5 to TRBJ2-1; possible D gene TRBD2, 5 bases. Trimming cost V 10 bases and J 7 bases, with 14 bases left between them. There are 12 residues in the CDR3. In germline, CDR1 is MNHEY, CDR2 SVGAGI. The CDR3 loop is CATGRRANEQFF. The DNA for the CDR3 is TGTGCCACTGGGAGACGGGCTAATGAGCAGTTCTTC.

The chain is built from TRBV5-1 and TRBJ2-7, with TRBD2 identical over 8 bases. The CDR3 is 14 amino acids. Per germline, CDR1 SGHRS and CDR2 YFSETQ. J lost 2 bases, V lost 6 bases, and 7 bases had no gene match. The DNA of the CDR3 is TGCGCCAGCACCCCGGGAGGGGAAACCTACGAGCAGTACTTC. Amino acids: CASTPGGETYEQYF.

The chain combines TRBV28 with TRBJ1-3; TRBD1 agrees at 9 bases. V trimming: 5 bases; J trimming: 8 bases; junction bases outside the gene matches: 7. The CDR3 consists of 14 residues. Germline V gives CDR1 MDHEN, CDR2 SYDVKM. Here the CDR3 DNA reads TGTGCCAGCAGTATTGGGACAGGGAAGTACACCATATATTTT. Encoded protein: CASSIGTGKYTIYF.

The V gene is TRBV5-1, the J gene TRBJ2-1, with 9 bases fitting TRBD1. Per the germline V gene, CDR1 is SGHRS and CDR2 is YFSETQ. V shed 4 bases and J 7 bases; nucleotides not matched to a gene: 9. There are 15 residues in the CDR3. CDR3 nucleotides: TGCGCCAGCAGCCTCGGACAGGGGTTCACGAATGAGCAGTTCTTC. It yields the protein CASSLGQGFTNEQFF.

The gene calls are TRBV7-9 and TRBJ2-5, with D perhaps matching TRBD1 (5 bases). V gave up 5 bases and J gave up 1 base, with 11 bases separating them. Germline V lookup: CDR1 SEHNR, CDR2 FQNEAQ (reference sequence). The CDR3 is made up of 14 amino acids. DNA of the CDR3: TGTGCCAGCAGCCCACCGACAGCCCAAGAGACCCAGTACTTC. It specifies CASSPPTAQETQYF.

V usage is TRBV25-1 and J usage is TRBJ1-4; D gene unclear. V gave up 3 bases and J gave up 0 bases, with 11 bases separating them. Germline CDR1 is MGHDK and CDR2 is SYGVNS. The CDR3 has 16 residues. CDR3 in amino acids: CASSDHGSATNEKLFF. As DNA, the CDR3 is TGTGCCAGCAGTGACCACGGGAGTGCAACTAATGAAAAACTGTTTTTT.

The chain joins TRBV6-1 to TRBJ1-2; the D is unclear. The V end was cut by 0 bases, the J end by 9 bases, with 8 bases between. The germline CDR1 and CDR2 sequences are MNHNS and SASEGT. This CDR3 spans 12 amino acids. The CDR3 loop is CASSEARGSYTF. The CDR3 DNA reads TGTGCCAGCAGTGAAGCGCGGGGTAGCTACACCTTC.

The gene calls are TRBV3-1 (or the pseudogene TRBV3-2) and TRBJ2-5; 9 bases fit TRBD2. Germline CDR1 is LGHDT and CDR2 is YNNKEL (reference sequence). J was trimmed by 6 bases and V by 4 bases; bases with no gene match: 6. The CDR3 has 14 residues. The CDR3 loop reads CASSLGTSWKTQYF. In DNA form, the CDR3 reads TGTGCCAGCAGCCTCGGGACTAGCTGGAAGACCCAGTACTTC.

The CDR3 loop is CASTPPYSTGGTGELFF. DNA for the CDR3: TGCGCCAGCACCCCACCCTACTCGACAGGGGGCACCGGGGAGCTGTTTTTT. The genes are TRBV5-1 and TRBJ2-2; TRBD1 matches 9 bases. The CDR3 totals 17 residues. Germline trimming cut 6 bases from V and 4 bases from J; bases unmatched to any gene: 13. Germline CDR1 and CDR2: SGHRS and YFSETQ.